What follows describes a single TCR beta chain. Its target is not known. Via 5' RACE with UMI labels, TRB cDNA libraries were prepared. TCRdb re-called the 5' RACE reads; one entry per CDR3 protein, DNA not given. The sample data list 150,000 to 180,000 distinct CDR3 sequences. This entry is derived from a study of CXCR3-negative and CXCR3-positive naive CD8 T cells. General study findings and limits: CXCR3-positive naive cells carried more hydrophobic TRB CDR3s than CXCR3-negative naive cells did.

Sample: naive CXCR3+ CD8+ T cells from blood. Subset defined: CD45RO-CCR7+CD27+CD95- naive CD8+ T cells expressing CXCR3 (TNR3+). The receptor's source is a human donor in good health. Some clones in this sample may be carry-over from other donors' samples.

The CDR3: CASSTPLASERDYPYEKYF. The rearrangement uses TRBV7-9 and TRBJ2-7; TCRdb's D call, TRBD2, is unchecked because there is no DNA. CDR1 and CDR2 from the germline V gene are SEHNR and FQNEAQ (reference sequence). There are 19 residues in the CDR3.